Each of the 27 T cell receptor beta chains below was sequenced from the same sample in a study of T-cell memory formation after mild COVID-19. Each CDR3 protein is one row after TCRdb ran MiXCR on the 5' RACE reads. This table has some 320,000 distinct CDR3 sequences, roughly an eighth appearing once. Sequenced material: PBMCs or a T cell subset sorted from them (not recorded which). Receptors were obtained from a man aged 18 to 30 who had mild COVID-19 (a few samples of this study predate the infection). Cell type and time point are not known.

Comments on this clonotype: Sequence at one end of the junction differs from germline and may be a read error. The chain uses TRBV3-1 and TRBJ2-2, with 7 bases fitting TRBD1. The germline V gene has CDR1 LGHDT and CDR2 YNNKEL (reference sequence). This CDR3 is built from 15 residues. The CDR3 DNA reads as TGTGCCAGCAGCAAAGAGGGACAGCCCACCGGGGAGCTGTTTTTT. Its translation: CASSKEGQPTGELFF.

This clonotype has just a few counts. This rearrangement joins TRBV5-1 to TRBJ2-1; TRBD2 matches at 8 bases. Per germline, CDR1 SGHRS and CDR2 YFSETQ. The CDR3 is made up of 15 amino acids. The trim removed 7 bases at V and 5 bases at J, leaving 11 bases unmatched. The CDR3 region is CASRYSGARDNEQFF. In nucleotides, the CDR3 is TGCGCCAGCCGATATAGCGGGGCCCGGGACAATGAGCAGTTCTTC.

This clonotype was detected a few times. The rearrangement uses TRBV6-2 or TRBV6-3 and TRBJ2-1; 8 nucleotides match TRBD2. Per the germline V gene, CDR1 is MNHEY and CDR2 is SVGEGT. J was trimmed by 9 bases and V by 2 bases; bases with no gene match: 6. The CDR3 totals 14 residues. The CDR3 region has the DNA TGTGCCAGCAGTTACGCGCGGGGGGCTCTTGAGCAGTTCTTC. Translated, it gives CASSYARGALEQFF.

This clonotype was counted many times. The CDR3 sequence is CASSPLTGEETQYF. As DNA, the CDR3 is TGTGCCAGCTCACCACTGACAGGAGAAGAGACCCAGTACTTC. V and J are TRBV18 and TRBJ2-5, with D perhaps TRBD1 (6 bases). V was trimmed by 1 base and J by 3 bases, leaving 9 bases between them. This CDR3 has 14 amino acids. CDR1 and CDR2 (germline): KGHSH, LQKENI.

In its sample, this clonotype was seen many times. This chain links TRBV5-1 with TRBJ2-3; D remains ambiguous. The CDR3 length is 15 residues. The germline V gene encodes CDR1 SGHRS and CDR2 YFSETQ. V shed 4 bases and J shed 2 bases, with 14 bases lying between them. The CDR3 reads CASSTGRSATDTQYF. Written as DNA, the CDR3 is TGCGCCAGCAGCACGGGCCGTAGTGCCACAGATACGCAGTATTTT.

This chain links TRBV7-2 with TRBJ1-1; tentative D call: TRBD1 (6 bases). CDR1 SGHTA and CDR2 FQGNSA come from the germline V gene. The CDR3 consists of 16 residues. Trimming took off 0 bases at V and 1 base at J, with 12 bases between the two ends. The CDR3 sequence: CASSLAGRTANTEAFF. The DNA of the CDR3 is TGTGCCAGCAGCTTAGCGGGGCGGACAGCGAACACTGAAGCTTTCTTT. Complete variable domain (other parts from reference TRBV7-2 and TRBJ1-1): GAGVSQSPSNKVTEKGKDVELRCDPISGHTALYWYRQSLGQGLEFLIYFQGNSAPDKSGLPSDRFSAERTGGSVSTLTIQRTQQEDSAVYLCASSLAGRTANTEAFFGQGTRLTVV.

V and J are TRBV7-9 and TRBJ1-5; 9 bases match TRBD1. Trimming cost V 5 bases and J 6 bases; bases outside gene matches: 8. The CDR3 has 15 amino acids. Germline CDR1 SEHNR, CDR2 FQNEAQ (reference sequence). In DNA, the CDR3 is TGTGCCAGCAGCCATTCGGACAGGGGAGGTCAGCCCCAGCATTTT. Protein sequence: CASSHSDRGGQPQHF.

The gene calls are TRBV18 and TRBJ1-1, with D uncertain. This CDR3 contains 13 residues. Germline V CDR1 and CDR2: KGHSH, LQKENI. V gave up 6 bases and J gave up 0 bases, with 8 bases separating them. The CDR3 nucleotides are TGTGCCAGCTCCGGTGCAGTGAACACTGAAGCTTTCTTT. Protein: CASSGAVNTEAFF.

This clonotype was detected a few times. CDR3 in DNA: TGCGCCAGCAGCTTGGAACATGCAGGGGAATATGGCTACACCTTC. Protein product: CASSLEHAGEYGYTF. The rearrangement uses TRBV5-1 and TRBJ1-2; tentatively, D is TRBD1 (6 bases). There are 15 residues in the CDR3. Germline V gene data show CDR1 as SGHRS and CDR2 as YFSETQ. Trimming stripped 0 bases from V and 5 bases from J, with 14 bases between.

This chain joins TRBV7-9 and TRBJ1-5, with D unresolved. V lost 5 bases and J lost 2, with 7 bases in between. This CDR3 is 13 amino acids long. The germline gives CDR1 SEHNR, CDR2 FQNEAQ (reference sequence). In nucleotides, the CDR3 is TGTGCCAGCAGCCCGTTTGGCAATCAGCCCCAGCATTTT. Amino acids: CASSPFGNQPQHF.

In DNA, the CDR3 is TGTGCCAGCGCAGCGGACACCAACTATGGCTACACCTTC. Amino acid sequence: CASAADTNYGYTF. The V gene is TRBV6-2 or TRBV6-3, the J gene TRBJ1-2; weak D call: TRBD1 (5 bases). The germline V gene encodes CDR1 MNHEY and CDR2 SVGEGT. The CDR3 consists of 13 residues. V was cut by 8 bases and J by 2 bases, with 12 bases left in between.

CDR3 DNA: TGTGCCAGCAGCTTAAGGGGGGCCGAGCAGTACGTC. Residues: CASSLRGAEQYV. This chain links TRBV13 with TRBJ2-7; D assignment may be TRBD1 or TRBD2 (6 bases each). The CDR3 has 12 amino acids. From germline, CDR1 is PRHDT and CDR2 FYEKMQ (reference sequence). Deletions cut 2 bases from V and 6 bases from J, with 8 bases between.

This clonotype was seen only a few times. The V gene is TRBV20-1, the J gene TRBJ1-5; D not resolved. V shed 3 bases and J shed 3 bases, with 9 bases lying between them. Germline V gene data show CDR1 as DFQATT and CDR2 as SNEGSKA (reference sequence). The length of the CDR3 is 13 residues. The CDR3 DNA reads TGCAGTGCTAGGCGGCATGACAATCAGCCCCAGCATTTT. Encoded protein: CSARRHDNQPQHF.

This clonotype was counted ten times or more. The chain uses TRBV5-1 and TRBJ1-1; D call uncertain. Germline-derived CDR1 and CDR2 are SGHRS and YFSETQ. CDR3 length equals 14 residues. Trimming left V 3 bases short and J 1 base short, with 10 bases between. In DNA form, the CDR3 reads TGCGCCAGCAGCTCGGCGGCATCGAACACTGAAGCTTTCTTT. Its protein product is CASSSAASNTEAFF.

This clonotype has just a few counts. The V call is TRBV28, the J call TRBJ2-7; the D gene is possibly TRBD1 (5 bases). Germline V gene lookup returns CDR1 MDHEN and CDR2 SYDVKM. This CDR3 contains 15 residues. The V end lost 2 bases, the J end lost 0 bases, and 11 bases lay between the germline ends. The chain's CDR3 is CASSLLAGLSYEQYF. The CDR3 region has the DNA TGTGCCAGCAGTTTACTGGCAGGGCTCTCCTACGAGCAGTACTTC.

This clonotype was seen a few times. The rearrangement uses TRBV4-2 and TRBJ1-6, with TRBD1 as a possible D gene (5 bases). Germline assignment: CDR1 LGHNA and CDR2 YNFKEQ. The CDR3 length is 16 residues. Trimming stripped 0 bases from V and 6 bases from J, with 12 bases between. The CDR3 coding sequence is TGTGCCAGCAGCCAAGATCTTAACAGGAGTAATTCACCCCTCCACTTT. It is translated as CASSQDLNRSNSPLHF.

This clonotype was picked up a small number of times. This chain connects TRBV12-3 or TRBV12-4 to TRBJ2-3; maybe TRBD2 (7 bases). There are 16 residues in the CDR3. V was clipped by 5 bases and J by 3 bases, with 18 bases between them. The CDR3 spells CASSPLAGALTDTQYF. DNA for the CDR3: TGTGCCAGCAGTCCCCTGGCGGGGGCTTTAACAGATACGCAGTATTTT.

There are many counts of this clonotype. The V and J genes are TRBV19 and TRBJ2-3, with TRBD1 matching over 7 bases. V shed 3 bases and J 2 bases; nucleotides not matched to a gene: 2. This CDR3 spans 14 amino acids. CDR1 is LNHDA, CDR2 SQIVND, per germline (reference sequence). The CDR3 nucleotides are TGTGCCAGTAGTATCGGACAGGACACAGATACGCAGTATTTT. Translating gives CASSIGQDTDTQYF.

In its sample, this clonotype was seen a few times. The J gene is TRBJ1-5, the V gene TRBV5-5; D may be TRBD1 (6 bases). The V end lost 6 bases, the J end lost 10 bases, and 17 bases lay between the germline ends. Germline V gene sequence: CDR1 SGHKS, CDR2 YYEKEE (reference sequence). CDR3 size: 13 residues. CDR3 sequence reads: CASNRGGSGPQHF. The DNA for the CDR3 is TGTGCCAGCAATAGAGGGGGTAGCGGACCCCAGCATTTT.

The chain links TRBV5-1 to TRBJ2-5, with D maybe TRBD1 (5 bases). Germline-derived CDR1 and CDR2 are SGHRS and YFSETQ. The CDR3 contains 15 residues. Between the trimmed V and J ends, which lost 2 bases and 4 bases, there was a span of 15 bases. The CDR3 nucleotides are TGCGCCAGCAGCTTTTCTCAGGGCGTAGGAGAGACCCAGTACTTC. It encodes CASSFSQGVGETQYF. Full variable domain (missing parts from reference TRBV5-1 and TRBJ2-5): KAGVTQTPRYLIKTRGQQVTLSCSPISGHRSVSWYQQTPGQGLQFLFEYFSETQRNKGNFPGRFSGRQFSNSRSEMNVSTLELGDSALYLCASSFSQGVGETQYFGPGTRLLVL.

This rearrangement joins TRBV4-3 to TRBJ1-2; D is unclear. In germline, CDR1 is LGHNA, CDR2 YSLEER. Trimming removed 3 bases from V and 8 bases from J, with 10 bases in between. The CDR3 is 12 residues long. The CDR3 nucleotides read TGCGCCAGCAGCCAGGAGGAGGGCGGCTACACCTTC. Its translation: CASSQEEGGYTF.

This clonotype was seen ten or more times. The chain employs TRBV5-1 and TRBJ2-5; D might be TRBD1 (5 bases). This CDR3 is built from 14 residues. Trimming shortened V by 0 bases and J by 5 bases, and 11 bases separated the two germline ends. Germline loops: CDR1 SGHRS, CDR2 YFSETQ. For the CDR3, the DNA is TGCGCCAGCAGCTTGGAACGGGCAGGGGAGACCCAGTACTTC. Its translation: CASSLERAGETQYF.

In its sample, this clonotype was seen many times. The CDR3 here is CASSLTSGEETQYF. Written as DNA, the CDR3 is TGCGCCAGCAGCCTGACTAGCGGGGAAGAGACCCAGTACTTC. This sequence joins TRBV5-1 and TRBJ2-5; 11 bases are a match to TRBD2. J lost 3 bases, V lost 4 bases, and 2 bases had no gene match. This CDR3 spans 14 amino acids. CDR1 is SGHRS, CDR2 YFSETQ, per germline.

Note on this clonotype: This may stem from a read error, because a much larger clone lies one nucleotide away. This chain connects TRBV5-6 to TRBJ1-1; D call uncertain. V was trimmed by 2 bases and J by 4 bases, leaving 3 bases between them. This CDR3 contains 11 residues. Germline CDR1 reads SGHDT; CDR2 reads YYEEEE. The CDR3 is CASSLATEAFF. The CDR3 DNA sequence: TGTGCCAGCAGCTTAGCCACTGAAGCTTTCTTT. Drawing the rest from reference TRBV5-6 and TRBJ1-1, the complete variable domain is DAGVTQSPTHLIKTRGQQVTLRCSPKSGHDTVSWYQQALGQGPQFIFQYYEEEERQRGNFPDRFSGHQFPNYSSELNVNALLLGDSALYLCASSLATEAFFGQGTRLTVV.

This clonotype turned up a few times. This CDR3 is CASRPGEGYTEAFF. For the CDR3, the DNA is TGCGCCAGCAGGCCCGGAGAGGGTTACACTGAAGCTTTCTTT. The rearrangement uses TRBV4-1 and TRBJ1-1; D gene unclear. The CDR3 is 14 residues long. Germline-derived CDR1 and CDR2 are MGHRA and YSYEKL. V lost 6 bases and J 3 bases, leaving 14 bases between the germline ends.

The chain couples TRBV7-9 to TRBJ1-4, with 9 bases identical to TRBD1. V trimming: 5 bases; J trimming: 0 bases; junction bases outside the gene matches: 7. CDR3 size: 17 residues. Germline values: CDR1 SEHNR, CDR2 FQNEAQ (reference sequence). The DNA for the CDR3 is TGTGCCAGCAGCAGGCGACAGGGGGATACAACTAATGAAAAACTGTTTTTT. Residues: CASSRRQGDTTNEKLFF.

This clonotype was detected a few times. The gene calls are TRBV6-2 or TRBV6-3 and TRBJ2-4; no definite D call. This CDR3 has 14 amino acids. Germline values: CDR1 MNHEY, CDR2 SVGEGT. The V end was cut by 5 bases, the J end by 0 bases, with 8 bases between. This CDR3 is CASSQTLAKNIQYF. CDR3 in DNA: TGTGCCAGCAGTCAGACACTAGCCAAAAACATTCAGTACTTC.